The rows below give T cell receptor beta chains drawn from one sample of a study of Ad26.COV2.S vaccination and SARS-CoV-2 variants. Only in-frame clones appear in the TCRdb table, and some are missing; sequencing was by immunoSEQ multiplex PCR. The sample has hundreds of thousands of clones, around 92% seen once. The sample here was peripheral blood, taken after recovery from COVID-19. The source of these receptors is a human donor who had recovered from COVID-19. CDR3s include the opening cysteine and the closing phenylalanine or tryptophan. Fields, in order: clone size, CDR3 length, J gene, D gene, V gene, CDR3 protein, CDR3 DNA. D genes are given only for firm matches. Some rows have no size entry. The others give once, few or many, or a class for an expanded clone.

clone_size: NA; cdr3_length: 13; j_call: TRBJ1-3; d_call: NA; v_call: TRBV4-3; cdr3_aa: CASSWSNGNTIYF; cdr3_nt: TGCGCCAGCAGCTGGTCGAACGGAAACACCATATATTTT
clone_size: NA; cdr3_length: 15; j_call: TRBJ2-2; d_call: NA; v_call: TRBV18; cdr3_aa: CASSPAGANTGELFF; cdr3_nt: TGTGCCAGCTCACCGGCAGGGGCGAACACCGGGGAGCTGTTTTTT
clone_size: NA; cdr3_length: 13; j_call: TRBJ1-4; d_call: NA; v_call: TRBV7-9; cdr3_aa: CASSAAGTEKLFF; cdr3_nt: TGTGCCAGCAGCGCCGCAGGGACAGAAAAACTGTTTTTT
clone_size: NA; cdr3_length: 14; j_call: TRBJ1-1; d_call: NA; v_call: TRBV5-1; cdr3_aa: CASSALLSNTEAFF; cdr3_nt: TGCGCCAGCAGCGCTCTCCTTTCGAACACTGAAGCTTTCTTT
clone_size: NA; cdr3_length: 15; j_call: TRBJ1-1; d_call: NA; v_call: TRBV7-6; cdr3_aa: CASSLVGGMNTEAFF; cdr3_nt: TGTGCCAGCAGCTTAGTCGGAGGAATGAACACTGAAGCTTTCTTT
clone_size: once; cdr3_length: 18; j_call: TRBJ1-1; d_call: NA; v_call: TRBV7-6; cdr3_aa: CASSLAPTVGHRNTEAFF; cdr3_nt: TGTGCCAGCAGCTTAGCCCCAACAGTGGGACATAGAAACACTGAAGCTTTCTTT
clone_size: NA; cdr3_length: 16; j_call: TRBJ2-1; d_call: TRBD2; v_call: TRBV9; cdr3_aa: CASSVASGGYSNEQFF; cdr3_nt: TGTGCCAGCAGCGTAGCTAGCGGGGGATATAGCAATGAGCAGTTCTTC
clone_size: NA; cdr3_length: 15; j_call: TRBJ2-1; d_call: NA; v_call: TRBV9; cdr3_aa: CASNTLKGAGNEQFF; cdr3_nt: TGTGCCAGCAACACACTAAAAGGGGCGGGGAATGAGCAGTTCTTC
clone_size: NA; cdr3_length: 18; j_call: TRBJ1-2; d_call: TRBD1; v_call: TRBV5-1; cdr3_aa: CASSSNSIGTGGKDGYTF; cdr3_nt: TGCGCCAGCAGCTCCAACTCCATTGGGACAGGGGGCAAGGATGGCTACACCTTC
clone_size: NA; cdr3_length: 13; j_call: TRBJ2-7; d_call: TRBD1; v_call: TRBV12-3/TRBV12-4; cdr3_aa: CASGQGTSYEQYF; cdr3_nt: TGTGCCAGCGGACAGGGGACCAGCTACGAGCAGTACTTC
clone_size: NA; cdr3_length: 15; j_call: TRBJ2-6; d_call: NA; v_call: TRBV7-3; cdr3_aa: CASSLGGGATNVLTF; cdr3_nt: TGTGCCAGCAGCTTAGGGGGCGGCGCGACCAACGTCCTGACTTTC
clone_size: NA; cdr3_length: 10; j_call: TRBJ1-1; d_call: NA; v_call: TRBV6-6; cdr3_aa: CASSYLGAFF; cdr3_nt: TGTGCCAGCAGTTACTTAGGAGCTTTCTTT
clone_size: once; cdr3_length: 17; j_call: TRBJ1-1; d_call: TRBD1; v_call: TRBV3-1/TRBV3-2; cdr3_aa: CASSQMKQTGGNTEAFF; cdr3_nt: TGTGCCAGCAGCCAAATGAAGCAGACAGGGGGAAACACTGAAGCTTTCTTT
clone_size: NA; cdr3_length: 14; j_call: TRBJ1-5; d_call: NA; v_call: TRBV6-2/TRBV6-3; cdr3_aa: CASSSPGSNQPQHF; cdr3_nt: TGTGCCAGCAGTTCACCCGGTAGCAATCAGCCCCAGCATTTT
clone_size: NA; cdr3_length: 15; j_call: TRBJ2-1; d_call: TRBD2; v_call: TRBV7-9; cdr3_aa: CASSLASGTLNEQFF; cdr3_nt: TGTGCCAGCAGCTTAGCTAGCGGGACCCTCAATGAGCAGTTCTTC
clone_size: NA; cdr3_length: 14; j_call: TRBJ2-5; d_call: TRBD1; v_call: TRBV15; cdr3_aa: CATRADRAQETQYF; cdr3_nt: TGTGCCACCAGAGCGGACAGGGCCCAAGAGACCCAGTACTTC
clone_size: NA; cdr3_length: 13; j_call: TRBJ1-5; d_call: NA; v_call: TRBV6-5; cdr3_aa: CASRQSSNQPQHF; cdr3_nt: TGTGCCAGCAGACAGAGTAGCAATCAGCCCCAGCATTTT
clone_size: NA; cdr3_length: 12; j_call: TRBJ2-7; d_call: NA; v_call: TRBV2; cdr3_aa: CASKGQSYEQYF; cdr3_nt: TGTGCCAGCAAGGGACAATCATACGAGCAGTACTTC
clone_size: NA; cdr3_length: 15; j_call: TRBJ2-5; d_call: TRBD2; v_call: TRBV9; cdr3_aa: CASSAGGGGKETQYF; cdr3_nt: TGTGCCAGCAGCGCCGGCGGCGGGGGGAAGGAGACCCAGTACTTC
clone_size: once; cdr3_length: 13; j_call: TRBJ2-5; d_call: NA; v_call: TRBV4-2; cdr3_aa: CASSRTEKETQYF; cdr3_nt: TGTGCCAGCAGCCGAACAGAAAAAGAGACCCAGTACTTC
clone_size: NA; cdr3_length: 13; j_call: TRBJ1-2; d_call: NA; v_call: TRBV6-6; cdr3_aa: CASNGPNNYGYTF; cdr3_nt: TGTGCCAGCAACGGACCGAATAACTATGGCTACACCTTC
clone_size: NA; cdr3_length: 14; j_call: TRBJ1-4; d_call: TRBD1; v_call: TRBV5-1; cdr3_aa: CASSFGRGNEKLFF; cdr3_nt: TGCGCCAGCAGCTTTGGCAGGGGGAATGAAAAACTGTTTTTT
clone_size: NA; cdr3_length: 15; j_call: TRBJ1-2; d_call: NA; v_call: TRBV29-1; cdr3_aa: CSVEDGEGGVYGYTF; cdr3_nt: TGCAGCGTTGAAGATGGAGAGGGCGGGGTCTATGGCTACACCTTC
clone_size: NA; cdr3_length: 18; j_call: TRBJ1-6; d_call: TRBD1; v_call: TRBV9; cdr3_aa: CASSASQGAPPYNSPLHF; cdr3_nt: TGTGCCAGCAGCGCCTCTCAGGGGGCCCCCCCATATAATTCACCCCTCCACTTT
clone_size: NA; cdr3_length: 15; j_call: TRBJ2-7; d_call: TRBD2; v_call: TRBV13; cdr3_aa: CASSLVGLGPHEQYF; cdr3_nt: TGTGCCAGCAGCTTAGTGGGACTAGGGCCCCACGAGCAGTACTTC
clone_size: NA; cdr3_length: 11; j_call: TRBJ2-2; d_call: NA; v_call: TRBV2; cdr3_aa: CASGDTGELFF; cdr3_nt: TGTGCCAGCGGGGACACCGGGGAGCTGTTTTTT
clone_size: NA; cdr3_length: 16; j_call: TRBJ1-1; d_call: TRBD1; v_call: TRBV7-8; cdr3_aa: CASRILGTEANTEAFF; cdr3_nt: TGTGCCAGCAGGATATTGGGGACAGAAGCGAACACTGAAGCTTTCTTT
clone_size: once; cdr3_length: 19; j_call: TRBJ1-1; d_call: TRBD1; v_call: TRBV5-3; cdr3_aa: CARSLSSEQGAGGNTEAFF; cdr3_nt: TGTGCCAGAAGCTTGTCATCCGAACAGGGGGCTGGGGGGAACACTGAAGCTTTCTTT
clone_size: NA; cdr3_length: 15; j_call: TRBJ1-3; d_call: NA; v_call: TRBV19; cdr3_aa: CASSSHAGPGNTIYF; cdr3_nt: TGTGCCAGTAGTTCCCACGCAGGGCCTGGAAACACCATATATTTT
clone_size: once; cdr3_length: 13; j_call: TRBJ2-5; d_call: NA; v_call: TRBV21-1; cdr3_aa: CASSKEGQETQYF; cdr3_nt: TGTGCCAGCAGCAAAGAGGGTCAAGAGACCCAGTACTTC
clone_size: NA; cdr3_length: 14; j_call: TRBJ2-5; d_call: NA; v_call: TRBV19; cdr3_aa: CASSTLALGETQYF; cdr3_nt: TGTGCCAGTAGTACGCTCGCGTTGGGAGAGACCCAGTACTTC